The sequence of this T cell receptor beta chain was determined in a study of control samples from healthy donors and cancer patients. The CDR3 is made up of 16 amino acids. Trimming pared 5 bases from V and 0 bases from J, leaving 14 bases between. CDR1 is SEHNR, CDR2 FQNEAQ, per germline (reference sequence). The repertoire was sequenced with immunoSEQ multiplex PCR; TCRdb's copy has only in-frame clones and lacks some. Seen here are 15,000 to 19,000 clones, 75% to 90% observed once, and the top ten hold approximately 10%. This clone was observed once. Sequencing used PBMCs. The clonotype comes from a woman in her seventies with colorectal cancer. The rearrangement joins TRBV7-9 to TRBJ1-5; D might be TRBD1 (5 bases). The CDR3 DNA sequence: TGTGCCAGCAGCCCAGGGTTCCGAAATAGCAATCAGCCCCAGCATTTT. This translates into CASSPGFRNSNQPQHF.